The clone carrying this T cell receptor beta chain appeared many times. As yet, its antigen is unknown. The source of the sample is a study of neurological immune-mediated disorders. The time point: longitudinal time-point 2. Unsorted libraries were prepared from 2 million PBMCs that had been stored at -80 C. 5'RACE with 10-nucleotide random UMIs produced the cDNA. Over 160 million TCR-beta sequences (from 15-18 subjects) were yielded by each sequencing run. TCRdb re-called the 5' RACE reads through MiXCR, storing one row per CDR3 protein. Here the sample spans tens of thousands of distinct CDR3 sequences, about 10% being singletons. The germline gives CDR1 MGHRA, CDR2 YSYEKL. Trimming took 0 bases from V and 5 from J, leaving 8 bases between them. CDR3 length: 15 amino acids. Points from the study as a whole: Falling below healthy controls, multiple sclerosis showed the least TCR clonal expansion, while HTLV-1-associated myelopathy showed the most.

The rearrangement uses TRBV4-1 and TRBJ1-6, with no clear D. Sequencing input: PBMCs. The source of this sequence is a man aged 30 to 45 in good health. Here the CDR3 reads CASSQDRSDNSPLHF. The CDR3 coding sequence is TGCGCCAGCAGCCAAGATCGAAGCGATAATTCACCCCTCCACTTT.